Listed here are 18 T cell receptor beta chains from one sample, sequenced in a study of cytomegalovirus exposure and HLA in healthy donors. In the PCR, 60 Vbeta and 13 Jbeta primers were used. Some clones are missing from TCRdb's copy, which holds only in-frame ones; the method was immunoSEQ multiplex PCR. The sample has about 150,000 clones; over 75% are singletons. The sample was PBMCs. The receptor source for this set is a man aged 25 to 40 in good health and CMV-seropositive.

To note about this clone: A read error may account for a junction end that differs from germline. The CDR3 coding sequence is TGTTCCAGCAGCTTCGGACAGGGCCAAGAGACCCAGTACTTC. Amino acid sequence: CSSSFGQGQETQYF. V and J are TRBV7-9 and TRBJ2-5; 8 nucleotides align to TRBD1. Germline CDR1 is SEHNR and CDR2 is FQNEAQ (reference sequence). CDR3 size: 14 residues.

This rearrangement joins TRBV11-2 to TRBJ2-5, with D tentatively TRBD1 (5 bases). V lost 2 bases, J lost 5 bases, and 6 bases lay in between. The CDR3 is 12 residues long. Germline V lookup: CDR1 SGHAT, CDR2 FQNNGV. CDR3 bases: TGTGCCAGCAGCTTAAACAGGGAGACCCAGTACTTC. Protein sequence: CASSLNRETQYF.

This clone has just one count. The J gene is TRBJ1-4, the V gene TRBV5-8, with 9 bases aligning to TRBD1. V shed 3 bases, J shed 4 bases, and the junction held 10 bases outside the gene matches. The length of the CDR3 is 17 residues. Germline V gene lookup returns CDR1 SGHTS and CDR2 YDEGEE. The CDR3 here is CASSSGTGPFHNEKLFF. DNA of the CDR3: TGTGCCAGCAGCTCCGGGACAGGGCCCTTTCATAATGAAAAACTGTTTTTT. The full variable domain, its missing parts supplied by reference TRBV5-8 and TRBJ1-4, is EAGVTQSPTHLIKTRGQQATLRCSPISGHTSVYWYQQALGLGLQFLLWYDEGEERNRGNFPPRFSGRQFPNYSSELNVNALELEDSALYLCASSSGTGPFHNEKLFFGSGTQLSVL.

The chain couples TRBV27 to TRBJ1-5; TRBD1 matches at 7 bases. J gave up 1 base and V 6 bases, and 6 bases lay outside the gene matches. Germline V gene sequence: CDR1 MNHEY, CDR2 SMNVEV (reference sequence). This CDR3 region has 15 residues. CDR3 coding DNA: TGTGCCAGCAGCCGTGGGACAGTGAGCAATCAGCCCCAGCATTTT. It codes for CASSRGTVSNQPQHF.

The chain employs TRBV15 and TRBJ2-1, with D tentatively TRBD2 (6 bases). CDR1 and CDR2 from the germline V gene are LNHNV and YYDKDF (reference sequence). The CDR3 has 13 amino acids. The germline V and J ends were trimmed by 8 bases and 5 bases, with 13 bases remaining between them. The CDR3 loop is CATQLGGNNEQFF. The CDR3 DNA follows: TGTGCCACCCAACTCGGGGGAAACAATGAGCAGTTCTTC.

This chain links TRBV7-9 with TRBJ2-1; no firm D call. The V gene's germline CDR1 is SEHNR and CDR2 FQNEAQ (reference sequence). The length of the CDR3 is 13 residues. With 1 base removed from V and 5 bases from J, the gap between germline ends came to 6 bases. DNA for the CDR3: TGTGCCAGCAGCTTAGTCCAAAACAATGAGCAGTTCTTC. It translates to CASSLVQNNEQFF.

V and J are TRBV11-3 and TRBJ2-3; 9 positions agree with TRBD1. The CDR3 is 12 residues long. CDR1 and CDR2 (germline): SGHNT, YENEEA. J gave up 6 bases and V 6 bases, and 1 base lay outside the gene matches. CDR3 DNA: TGTGCCAGCAGGGGGACAGGGGATACGCAGTATTTT. Amino acid sequence: CASRGTGDTQYF.

The rearrangement links TRBV18 to TRBJ2-1, with TRBD2 identical over 11 bases. CDR3 size: 15 residues. The V and J ends lost 6 bases and 5 bases, in that order; junction bases with no gene match: 6. From germline, CDR1 is KGHSH and CDR2 LQKENI. CDR3 region: CASSHLLAGDNEQFF. The CDR3 DNA reads as TGTGCCAGCTCCCACCTACTAGCGGGGGACAATGAGCAGTTCTTC.

This clone was seen only a few times. The rearrangement uses TRBV29-1 and TRBJ2-7, with 8 bases fitting TRBD1. CDR1 is SQVTM, CDR2 ANQGSEA, per germline. The CDR3 length is 13 residues. Unmatched junction bases numbered 7, after V lost 8 bases and J lost 1 base. Written as DNA, the CDR3 is TGCAGCATACGGACAGGGCAGTCCTACGAGCAGTACTTC. Its protein product is CSIRTGQSYEQYF.

The J gene is TRBJ1-1, the V gene TRBV14; D unclear. The germline CDR1 and CDR2 sequences are SGHDN and FVKESK. The germline V and J ends were trimmed by 8 bases and 1 base, with 17 bases remaining between them. This CDR3 spans 15 amino acids. CDR3 region: CASQPAAEGNTEAFF. The CDR3 DNA reads as TGTGCCAGCCAGCCAGCGGCAGAAGGGAACACTGAAGCTTTCTTT. The full variable domain, completed using reference TRBV14 and TRBJ1-1, is EAGVTQFPSHSVIEKGQTVTLRCDPISGHDNLYWYRRVMGKEIKFLLHFVKESKQDESGMPNNRFLAERTGGTYSTLKVQPAELEDSGVYFCASQPAAEGNTEAFFGQGTRLTVV.

This clone appeared a single time. The chain joins TRBV4-3 to TRBJ2-1; 7 bases fit TRBD2. In germline, CDR1 is LGHNA, CDR2 YSLEER. This CDR3 comprises 14 residues. The V segment lost 5 bases and the J segment 5 bases; nucleotides outside the gene matches: 6. CDR3 in DNA: TGCGCCAGCAGCAGCGGGACGGGAGACAATGAGCAGTTCTTC. Protein product: CASSSGTGDNEQFF.

The chain uses TRBV7-8 and TRBJ1-2; TRBD1 matches 8 bases. Germline V gene lookup returns CDR1 SGHVS and CDR2 FQNEAQ. V trimming: 7 bases; J trimming: 1 base; junction bases outside the gene matches: 11. CDR3 size: 16 residues. CDR3 residues: CASNPGQGSHNYGYTF. In nucleotides, the CDR3 is TGTGCCAGCAACCCCGGACAGGGTTCCCATAACTATGGCTACACCTTC.

The chain links TRBV30 to TRBJ2-7; 14 bases are a match to TRBD2. The CDR3 contains 16 residues. J lost 7 bases, V lost 2 bases, and 10 bases had no gene match. Per the germline V gene, CDR1 is GTSNPN and CDR2 is SVGIG (reference sequence). CDR3 amino acids: CAWSRGTGLAGGEQYF. CDR3 sequence (DNA): TGTGCCTGGAGTAGGGGTACTGGACTAGCGGGAGGTGAGCAGTACTTC.

Worth noting for this clone: Relative to the germline gene, one junction end is altered; a read error may explain this. This sequence joins TRBV7-9 and TRBJ2-7; 14 bases are a match to TRBD2. This CDR3 is built from 14 residues. Germline CDR1 SEHNR, CDR2 FQNEAQ (reference sequence). The CDR3 nucleotides are TGTTCCAGCAGCTCGGGACTAGCGGGAGTTGAGCAGTACTTC. Translation: CSSSSGLAGVEQYF.

The gene calls are TRBV7-9 and TRBJ1-3; 7 bases map to TRBD1. Germline V gene lookup returns CDR1 SEHNR and CDR2 FQNEAQ (reference sequence). Trimming at V came to 9 bases and at J to 3 bases, leaving 5 bases not matched to a gene. The CDR3 is made up of 13 amino acids. The CDR3, as DNA: TGTGCCAGTAGACAGGGTGGTGGAAACACCATATATTTT. It translates to CASRQGGGNTIYF.

V gene TRBV2 combines with J gene TRBJ2-3, with D possibly being TRBD2 (5 bases). This CDR3 spans 13 amino acids. Per germline, CDR1 SNHLY and CDR2 FYNNEI. Trimming shortened V by 6 bases and J by 8 bases, and 15 bases separated the two germline ends. The CDR3 here is CASSATEAGTQYF. CDR3 coding DNA: TGTGCCAGCAGCGCGACTGAGGCGGGTACGCAGTATTTT.

This chain uses TRBV6-1 with TRBJ2-2; TRBD1 matches 7 bases. The CDR3 is made up of 15 amino acids. J lost 6 bases, V lost 3 bases, and 7 bases had no gene match. Germline lookup yields CDR1 MNHNS and CDR2 SASEGT. In DNA form, the CDR3 reads TGTGCCAGCAGTGACCTGACAGGGCCACCCGGGGAGCTGTTTTTT. It is translated as CASSDLTGPPGELFF.

The chain joins TRBV28 to TRBJ2-7, with TRBD1 identical over 8 bases. This CDR3 region has 15 residues. CDR1 is MDHEN, CDR2 SYDVKM, per germline. Trimming at V came to 2 bases and at J to 3 bases, leaving 6 bases not matched to a gene. As DNA, the CDR3 is TGTGCCAGCAGTTTACCTGGGACAGGACACTACGAGCAGTACTTC. Protein product: CASSLPGTGHYEQYF.